This section outlines one T cell receptor (beta chain) sequence together with its context. Its cognate antigen is unknown. This entry belongs to a study of cytomegalovirus exposure and HLA in healthy donors. General study findings and limits: The authors later found most CMV-associated TCR beta chains appeared HLA-restricted.

It was with 60 Vbeta and 13 Jbeta primers that the PCR ran. The method was immunoSEQ multiplex PCR; TCRdb's version includes in-frame clones alone and lacks a portion of them. Here the sample table reports 93,000 or so clones. The CDR3 sequence is 13 residues long. CDR1 is WSHSY and CDR2 is SAAADI in the germline V gene. Trimming took off 0 bases at V and 10 bases at J, with 11 bases between the two ends. The rearrangement uses TRBV10-2 and TRBJ2-3, with D possibly being TRBD2 (6 bases). Source material: PBMCs. The receptor was isolated from a man in his forties in good health and CMV-seronegative. The DNA of the CDR3 is TGCGCCAGCAGTGAGTCGCGGGGATTAGCGCAGTATTTT. Protein sequence: CASSESRGLAQYF.